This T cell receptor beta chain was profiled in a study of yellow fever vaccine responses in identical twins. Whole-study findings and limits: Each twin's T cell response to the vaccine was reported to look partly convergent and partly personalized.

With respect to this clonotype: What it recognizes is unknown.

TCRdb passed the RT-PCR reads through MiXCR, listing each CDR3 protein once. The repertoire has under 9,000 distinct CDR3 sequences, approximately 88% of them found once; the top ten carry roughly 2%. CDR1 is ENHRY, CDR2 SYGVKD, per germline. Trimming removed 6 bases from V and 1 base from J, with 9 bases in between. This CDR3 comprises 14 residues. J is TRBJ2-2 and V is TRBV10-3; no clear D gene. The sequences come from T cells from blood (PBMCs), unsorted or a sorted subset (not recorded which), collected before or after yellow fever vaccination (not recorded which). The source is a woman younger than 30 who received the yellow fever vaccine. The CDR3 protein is CAISPGQNTGELFF. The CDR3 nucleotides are TGTGCCATCAGCCCGGGCCAGAACACCGGGGAGCTGTTTTTT.